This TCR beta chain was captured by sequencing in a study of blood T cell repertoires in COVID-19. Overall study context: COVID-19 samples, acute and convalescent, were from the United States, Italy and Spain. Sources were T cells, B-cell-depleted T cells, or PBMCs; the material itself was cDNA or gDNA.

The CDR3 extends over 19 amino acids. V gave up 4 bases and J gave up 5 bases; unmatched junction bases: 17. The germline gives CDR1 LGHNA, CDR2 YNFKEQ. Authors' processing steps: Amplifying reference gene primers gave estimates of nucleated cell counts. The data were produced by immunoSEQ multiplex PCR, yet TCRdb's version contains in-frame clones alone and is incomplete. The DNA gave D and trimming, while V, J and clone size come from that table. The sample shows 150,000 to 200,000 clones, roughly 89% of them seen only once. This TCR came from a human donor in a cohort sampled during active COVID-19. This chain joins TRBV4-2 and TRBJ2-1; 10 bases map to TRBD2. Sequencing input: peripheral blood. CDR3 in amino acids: CASSPKTGPGLATNNEQFF. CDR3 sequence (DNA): TGTGCCAGCAGCCCGAAAACTGGGCCGGGACTAGCGACAAACAATGAGCAGTTCTTC.